Listed here are 7 T cell receptor beta chains from one sample, sequenced in a study of blood T cell repertoires in COVID-19. Clones were read by immunoSEQ multiplex PCR, and TCRdb kept only the in-frame ones, dropping some. This table holds about 180,000 clones, 90% to 95% found once. The specimen was peripheral blood. These receptors originate from a man aged 50 to 59 with acute or convalescent COVID-19.

The sample holds one count of this clone. The V and J genes are TRBV15 and TRBJ2-2; 7 nucleotides agree with TRBD1. V was pared by 4 bases and J by 5 bases, with 7 bases of the junction left unmatched. This CDR3 comprises 15 residues. Germline V gene data show CDR1 as LNHNV and CDR2 as YYDKDF (reference sequence). The CDR3 protein is CATSTGQLSTGELFF. The DNA for the CDR3 is TGTGCCACCAGCACGGGACAGCTGAGTACCGGGGAGCTGTTTTTT.

This rearrangement joins TRBV27 to TRBJ1-5; D may be TRBD1 (6 bases). In germline, CDR1 is MNHEY, CDR2 SMNVEV (reference sequence). Trimming stripped 4 bases from V and 6 bases from J, with 16 bases between. The CDR3 is 15 residues long. The CDR3: CASSSFGQPGQPQHF. CDR3 nucleotides: TGTGCCAGCAGTTCGTTTGGACAGCCCGGTCAGCCCCAGCATTTT.

The V gene is TRBV18, the J gene TRBJ2-3, with D tentatively TRBD2 (5 bases). Germline V lookup: CDR1 KGHSH, CDR2 LQKENI. V lost 6 bases and J lost 3, with 10 bases in between. This CDR3 contains 13 residues. CDR3 in DNA: TGTGCCAGCTCCCTCGGGAATACAGATACGCAGTATTTT. This codes for CASSLGNTDTQYF. The complete variable domain, with remaining parts taken from reference TRBV18 and TRBJ2-3, reads NAGVMQNPRHLVRRRGQEARLRCSPMKGHSHVYWYRQLPEEGLKFMVYLQKENIIDESGMPKERFSAEFPKEGPSILRIQQVVRGDSAAYFCASSLGNTDTQYFGPGTRLTVL.

J is TRBJ2-1 and V is TRBV5-1; D is perhaps TRBD1 (6 bases). CDR3 length: 15 amino acids. Per germline, CDR1 SGHRS and CDR2 YFSETQ. V lost 4 bases, J lost 8 bases, and 19 bases lay in between. CDR3 residues: CASSIGTPRVHEQFF. As DNA, the CDR3 is TGCGCCAGCAGCATCGGGACACCTCGGGTCCATGAGCAGTTCTTC.

This clone was counted a single time. The rearrangement uses TRBV28 and TRBJ1-1, with D unclear. CDR1 is MDHEN, CDR2 SYDVKM, per germline. The CDR3 runs to 11 residues. V gave up 6 bases and J gave up 11 bases, with 13 bases separating them. Here the CDR3 reads CASRIEGRAFF. DNA for the CDR3: TGTGCCAGCAGGATTGAAGGGAGGGCTTTCTTT.

The CDR3 coding sequence is TGTGCCAGCAGCCAAGTTTTGGTTCGGAGTTCACCCCTCCACTTT. Residues: CASSQVLVRSSPLHF. The chain joins TRBV4-2 to TRBJ1-6; D call uncertain. From germline, CDR1 is LGHNA and CDR2 YNFKEQ. This CDR3 comprises 15 residues. Trimming left V 1 base short and J 9 bases short, with 13 bases between.

This clone was observed once. This chain connects TRBV5-1 to TRBJ1-1; D ambiguous. Trimming removed 3 bases from V and 1 base from J, with 13 bases in between. Germline CDR1 SGHRS, CDR2 YFSETQ. The CDR3 has 15 amino acids. The chain's CDR3 is CASSWAALGNTEAFF. In nucleotides, the CDR3 is TGCGCCAGCAGCTGGGCTGCGCTTGGGAACACTGAAGCTTTCTTT. The whole variable domain, remainder taken from reference TRBV5-1 and TRBJ1-1, is KAGVTQTPRYLIKTRGQQVTLSCSPISGHRSVSWYQQTPGQGLQFLFEYFSETQRNKGNFPGRFSGRQFSNSRSEMNVSTLELGDSALYLCASSWAALGNTEAFFGQGTRLTVV.